The entry below describes one TCR beta chain. This sample is drawn from a study of CD8 T cells in Susac syndrome. Trimming removed 4 bases from V and 0 bases from J, with 17 bases in between. Germline V CDR1 and CDR2: SGHDT, YYEEEE. CDR3 size: 16 residues. An amount of RNA that ranged from roughly 0.45 to 1 ug was reverse transcribed with random hexamers. Amplification of TCR beta CDR3 spanned 54 Vbeta and 13 Jbeta via immunoSEQ multiplex PCR. TCRdb re-called the immunoSEQ multiplex PCR reads through MiXCR, storing one row per CDR3 protein. The sample contains 84,000 or so distinct CDR3 sequences, around 94% of which appear only once.

The sequencing sample was made of CD8+ T cells from PBMCs. The chain is built from TRBV5-6 and TRBJ2-7; tentative D call: TRBD1 (7 bases). The source of this sequence is a human donor with Susac syndrome. The CDR3 sequence: CASSGGTVAYSYEQYF. CDR3 nucleotide sequence: TGTGCCAGCAGCGGAGGGACAGTTGCTTACTCCTACGAGCAGTACTTC.